These T cell receptor beta chains were read from a single sample in a study of cytomegalovirus exposure and HLA in healthy donors. Measured with immunoSEQ multiplex PCR; TCRdb has only the in-frame clones, and not every one. The table lists more than 60,000 clones, 75% to 80% of them singletons. The sequencing input was PBMCs. Receptors originate from a man between 18 and 29 years old in good health and CMV-seronegative. Both conserved end residues are part of each CDR3. Each record gives: clone size, D gene, CDR3 length, V gene, J gene, CDR3 DNA, CDR3 protein. The D gene is left open where the match is weak. Clone size is shown for a subset of rows, as once, few, many or a class of expanded clone.

abundance: -; d_gene: -; len: 13; v_gene: TRBV30; j_gene: TRBJ1-1; CDR3nt: TGTGCCGGCGTCCTTAGGCGGGGCGCTGAAGCTTTCTTT; CDR3aa: CAGVLRRGAEAFF
abundance: -; d_gene: TRBD2; len: 16; v_gene: TRBV7-3; j_gene: TRBJ2-7; CDR3nt: TGTGCCAGCAGCCCAACGGGAGGGACTAGCCCCTACGAGCAGTACTTC; CDR3aa: CASSPTGGTSPYEQYF
abundance: -; d_gene: -; len: 11; v_gene: TRBV5-6; j_gene: TRBJ2-7; CDR3nt: TGTGCCAGCAGCTCCCGGGGTCAGCAGTACTTC; CDR3aa: CASSSRGQQYF
abundance: medium-sized; d_gene: -; len: 12; v_gene: TRBV4-1; j_gene: TRBJ2-2; CDR3nt: TGCGCCAGCAGCCTATCGGCCGGGGAGCTGTTTTTT; CDR3aa: CASSLSAGELFF
abundance: once; d_gene: -; len: 13; v_gene: TRBV5-8; j_gene: TRBJ1-5; CDR3nt: TGTGCCAGCAGCTTGGCTAGCGTCCAGCCCCAGCATTTT; CDR3aa: CASSLASVQPQHF
abundance: few; d_gene: -; len: 18; v_gene: TRBV5-6; j_gene: TRBJ2-6; CDR3nt: TGTGCCAGCAGCTTGTACGCAGGGATCGCGTCTGGGGCCAACGTCCTGACTTTC; CDR3aa: CASSLYAGIASGANVLTF
abundance: -; d_gene: TRBD1; len: 16; v_gene: TRBV5-4; j_gene: TRBJ2-3; CDR3nt: TGTGCCAGCAGCGGTGAGACAGGGGGCCTCACAGATACGCAGTATTTT; CDR3aa: CASSGETGGLTDTQYF
abundance: -; d_gene: -; len: 14; v_gene: TRBV5-1; j_gene: TRBJ2-3; CDR3nt: TGCGCCAGCGTGCTAGGCTCTAGCACAGATACGCAGTATTTT; CDR3aa: CASVLGSSTDTQYF
abundance: -; d_gene: TRBD1; len: 16; v_gene: TRBV7-7; j_gene: TRBJ2-1; CDR3nt: TGTGCCAGCAGCTCCGTCCCCGGGACAGTCTACAATGAGCAGTTCTTC; CDR3aa: CASSSVPGTVYNEQFF
abundance: -; d_gene: -; len: 14; v_gene: TRBV28; j_gene: TRBJ2-1; CDR3nt: TGTGCCAGCAGTCCGGGGGTCTCCTACAATGAGCAGTTCTTC; CDR3aa: CASSPGVSYNEQFF
abundance: -; d_gene: TRBD1; len: 13; v_gene: TRBV6-5; j_gene: TRBJ1-1; CDR3nt: TGTGCCAGCAGTTCGGACAGGGATACTGAAGCTTTCTTT; CDR3aa: CASSSDRDTEAFF
abundance: -; d_gene: -; len: 15; v_gene: TRBV7-8; j_gene: TRBJ1-1; CDR3nt: TGTGCCAGCAGCCGAACCAGGCGAAAAAACACTGAAGCTTTCTTT; CDR3aa: CASSRTRRKNTEAFF
abundance: -; d_gene: TRBD2; len: 16; v_gene: TRBV7-8; j_gene: TRBJ2-3; CDR3nt: TGTGCCAGCAGCTTAGCAGCGGGGACTAGCACAGATACGCAGTATTTT; CDR3aa: CASSLAAGTSTDTQYF
abundance: -; d_gene: -; len: 14; v_gene: TRBV9; j_gene: TRBJ2-3; CDR3nt: TGTGCCAGCAGCGTAGGGGCTAGCCCAGATACGCAGTATTTT; CDR3aa: CASSVGASPDTQYF
abundance: -; d_gene: -; len: 15; v_gene: TRBV9; j_gene: TRBJ1-4; CDR3nt: TGTGCCAGCAGCGTACGAGACACGAAAAATGAAAAACTGTTTTTT; CDR3aa: CASSVRDTKNEKLFF
abundance: -; d_gene: TRBD1; len: 12; v_gene: TRBV28; j_gene: TRBJ1-2; CDR3nt: TGTGCCAGCAGTTCCGGGACAGACGGCTACACCTTC; CDR3aa: CASSSGTDGYTF
abundance: -; d_gene: -; len: 13; v_gene: TRBV9; j_gene: TRBJ1-5; CDR3nt: TGTGCCAGCAGCTTAACAGGACATGAGCCCCAGCATTTT; CDR3aa: CASSLTGHEPQHF
abundance: few; d_gene: TRBD2; len: 13; v_gene: TRBV9; j_gene: TRBJ2-2; CDR3nt: TGTGCGTCTAGCGGGGGGAACACCGGGGAGCTGTTTTTT; CDR3aa: CASSGGNTGELFF
abundance: -; d_gene: TRBD1; len: 12; v_gene: TRBV5-4; j_gene: TRBJ2-1; CDR3nt: TGTGCCACTGGGACAGCCTACAATGAGCAGTTCTTC; CDR3aa: CATGTAYNEQFF
abundance: few; d_gene: -; len: 14; v_gene: TRBV7-8; j_gene: TRBJ1-2; CDR3nt: TGTGCCAGCAGCGGACAGTACTCAGGCTCCGGCTACACCTTC; CDR3aa: CASSGQYSGSGYTF
abundance: -; d_gene: TRBD1; len: 15; v_gene: TRBV2; j_gene: TRBJ2-1; CDR3nt: TGTGCCAGCAGTCCTGACAGGGGGTCCTACAATGAGCAGTTCTTC; CDR3aa: CASSPDRGSYNEQFF
abundance: once; d_gene: -; len: 12; v_gene: TRBV7-8; j_gene: TRBJ2-1; CDR3nt: TGTGCCAGCAGCTTAGTGGGGCGCGGGGAGTTCTTC; CDR3aa: CASSLVGRGEFF
abundance: -; d_gene: TRBD1; len: 15; v_gene: TRBV11-1; j_gene: TRBJ2-2; CDR3nt: TGTGCCAGCAGCCCTGACAGGGGGAGGACCGGGGAGCTGTTTTTT; CDR3aa: CASSPDRGRTGELFF
abundance: -; d_gene: -; len: 13; v_gene: TRBV7-2; j_gene: TRBJ1-4; CDR3nt: TGTGCCAGCAGCTTAGTTCAGGGGGAAAAACTGTTTTTT; CDR3aa: CASSLVQGEKLFF
abundance: -; d_gene: -; len: 15; v_gene: TRBV11-2; j_gene: TRBJ2-2; CDR3nt: TGTGCCAGCAGCTTAGGCGTCCCTATCACCGGGGAGCTGTTTTTT; CDR3aa: CASSLGVPITGELFF
abundance: few; d_gene: -; len: 14; v_gene: TRBV19; j_gene: TRBJ1-4; CDR3nt: TGTGCCAGTAGTCGGACATCTATGGGGGAAAAACTGTTTTTT; CDR3aa: CASSRTSMGEKLFF
abundance: -; d_gene: -; len: 13; v_gene: TRBV9; j_gene: TRBJ2-2; CDR3nt: TGTGCCAGCAGCGTAGGGAGTACCGAGGAGCTGTTTTTT; CDR3aa: CASSVGSTEELFF
abundance: -; d_gene: TRBD1; len: 18; v_gene: TRBV6-1; j_gene: TRBJ1-5; CDR3nt: TGTGCCAGCAGTGAGCTCTTCGTCGGACAGGGCCTTGGGCAGCCCCAGCATTTT; CDR3aa: CASSELFVGQGLGQPQHF
abundance: -; d_gene: -; len: 13; v_gene: TRBV4-2; j_gene: TRBJ1-1; CDR3nt: TGTGCCAGCAGAAAGGACTTGAACACTGAAGCTTTCTTT; CDR3aa: CASRKDLNTEAFF
abundance: once; d_gene: TRBD1; len: 14; v_gene: TRBV7-2; j_gene: TRBJ1-1; CDR3nt: TGTGCCAGCAGCTTAGTAGGGGACAGGACTGAAGCTTTCTTT; CDR3aa: CASSLVGDRTEAFF